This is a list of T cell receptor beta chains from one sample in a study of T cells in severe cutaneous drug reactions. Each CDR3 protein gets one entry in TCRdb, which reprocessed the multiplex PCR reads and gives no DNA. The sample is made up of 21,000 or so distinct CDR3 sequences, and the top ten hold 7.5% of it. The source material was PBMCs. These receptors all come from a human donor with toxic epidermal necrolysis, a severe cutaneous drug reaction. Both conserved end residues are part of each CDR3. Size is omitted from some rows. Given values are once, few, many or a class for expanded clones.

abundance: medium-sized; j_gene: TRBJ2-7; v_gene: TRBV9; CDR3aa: CASSGGTSGIYEQYF
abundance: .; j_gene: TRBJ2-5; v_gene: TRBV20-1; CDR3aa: CSAPSPPGGKETQYF
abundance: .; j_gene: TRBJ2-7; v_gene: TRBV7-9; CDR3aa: CASSPNLQGVSYEQYF
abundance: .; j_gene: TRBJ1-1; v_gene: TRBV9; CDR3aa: CASSPGTGFFTEAFF
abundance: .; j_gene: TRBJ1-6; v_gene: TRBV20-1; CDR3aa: CSARGGDPPLHF
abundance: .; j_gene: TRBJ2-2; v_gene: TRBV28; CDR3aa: CASSRIGLAGGRDTGELFF
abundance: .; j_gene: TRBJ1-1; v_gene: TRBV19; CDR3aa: CASSPYSTVGTEAFF
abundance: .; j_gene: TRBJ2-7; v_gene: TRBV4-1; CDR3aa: CASKPALSSYEQYF
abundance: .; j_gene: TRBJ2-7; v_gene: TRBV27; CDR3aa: CASSDLTTSGTVYEQYF
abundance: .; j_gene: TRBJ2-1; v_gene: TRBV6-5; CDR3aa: CASSYHSGGLEQFF
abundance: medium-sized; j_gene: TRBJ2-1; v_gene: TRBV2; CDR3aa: CASKLARTSYNEQFF
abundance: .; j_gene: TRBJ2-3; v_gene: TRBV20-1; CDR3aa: CSAREEKLLTDTQYF
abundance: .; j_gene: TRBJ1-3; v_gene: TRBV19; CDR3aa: CASSLGTPGGTIYF
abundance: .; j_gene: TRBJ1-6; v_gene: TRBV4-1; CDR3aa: CASSQDRGSPLHF
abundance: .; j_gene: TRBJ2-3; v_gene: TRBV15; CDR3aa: CATSRDTDTQYF
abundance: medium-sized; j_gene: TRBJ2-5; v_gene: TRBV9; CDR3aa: CASSVGVADIQETQYF
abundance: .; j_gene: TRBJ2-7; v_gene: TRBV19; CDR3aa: CASGGTDRGIEQYF
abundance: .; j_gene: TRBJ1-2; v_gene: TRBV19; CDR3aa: CATRTAGDGYTF
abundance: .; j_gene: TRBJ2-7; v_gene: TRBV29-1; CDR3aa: CSVGPVYEQYF
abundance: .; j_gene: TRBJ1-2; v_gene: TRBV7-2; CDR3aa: CASSQDGIRGYTF
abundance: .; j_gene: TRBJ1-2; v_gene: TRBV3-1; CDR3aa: CASSPSGGRSRYGYTF
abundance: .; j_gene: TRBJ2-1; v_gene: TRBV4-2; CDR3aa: CASSQELGTSGYNEQFF
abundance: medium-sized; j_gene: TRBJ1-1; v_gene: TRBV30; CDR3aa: CAWSVVFAQTGKTFF
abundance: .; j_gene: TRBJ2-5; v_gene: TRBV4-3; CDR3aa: CASSQDPRSQETQYF
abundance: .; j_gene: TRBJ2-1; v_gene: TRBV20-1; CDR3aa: CSATHGEWSYNEQFF
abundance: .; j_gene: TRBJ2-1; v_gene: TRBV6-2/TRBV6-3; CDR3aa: CASSGTSGLVVNEQFF
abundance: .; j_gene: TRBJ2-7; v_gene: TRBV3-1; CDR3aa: CASSQDGGPGYEQYF
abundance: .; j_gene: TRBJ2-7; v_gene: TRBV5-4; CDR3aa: CASRERGTYEQYF
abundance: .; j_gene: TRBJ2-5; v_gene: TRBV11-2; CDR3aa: CASSLRENSIQETQYF
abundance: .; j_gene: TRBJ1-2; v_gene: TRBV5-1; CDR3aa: CASSLQGRDGYTF
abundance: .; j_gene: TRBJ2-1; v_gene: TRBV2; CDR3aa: CASIRASGGLNSYNEQFF
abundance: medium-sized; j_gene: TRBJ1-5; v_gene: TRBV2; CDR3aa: CASGSSNQPQHF
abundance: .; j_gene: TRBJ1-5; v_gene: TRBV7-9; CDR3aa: CASADSNQPQHF
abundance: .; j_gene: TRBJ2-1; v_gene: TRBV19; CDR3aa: CASSSRSSSSYNEQFF
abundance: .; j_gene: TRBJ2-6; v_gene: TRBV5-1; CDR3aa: CASSLQGSGANVLTF
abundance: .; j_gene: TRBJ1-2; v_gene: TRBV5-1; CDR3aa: CASSFREGSNYGYTF
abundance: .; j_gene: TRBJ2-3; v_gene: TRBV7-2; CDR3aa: CASSSTVPDTQYF
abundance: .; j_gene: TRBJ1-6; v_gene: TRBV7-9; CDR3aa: CASSFDRNNSPLHF
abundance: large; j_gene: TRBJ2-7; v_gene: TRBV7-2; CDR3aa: CASSPRANSYEQYF
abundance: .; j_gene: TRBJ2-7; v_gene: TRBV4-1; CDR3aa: CASSQDRATITRQYF
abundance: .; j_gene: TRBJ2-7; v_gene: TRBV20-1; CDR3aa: CSARLSGRAYEQYF
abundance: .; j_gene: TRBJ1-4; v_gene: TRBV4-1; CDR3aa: CASSLLDRKHATNEKLFF
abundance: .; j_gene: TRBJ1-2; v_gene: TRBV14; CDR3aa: CASSQVPVAYGYTF
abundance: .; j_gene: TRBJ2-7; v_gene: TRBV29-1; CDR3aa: CSVEEGTGTFEQYF
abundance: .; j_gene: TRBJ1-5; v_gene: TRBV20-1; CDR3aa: CSVASGTLNQPQHF
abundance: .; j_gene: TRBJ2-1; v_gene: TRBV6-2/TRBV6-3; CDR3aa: CASSFGLPPPYNEQFF
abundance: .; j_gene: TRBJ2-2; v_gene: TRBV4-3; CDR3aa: CASSQSTQGTGELFF
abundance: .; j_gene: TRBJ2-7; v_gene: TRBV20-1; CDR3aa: CSARDGASGTNYEQYF
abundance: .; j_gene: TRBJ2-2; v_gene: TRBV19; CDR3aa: CASSFPGQRLGVGELFF
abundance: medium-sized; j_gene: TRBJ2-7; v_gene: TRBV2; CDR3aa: CASSESSSGVHEQYF
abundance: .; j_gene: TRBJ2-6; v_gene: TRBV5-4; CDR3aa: CASSLAYRGGAGANVLTF
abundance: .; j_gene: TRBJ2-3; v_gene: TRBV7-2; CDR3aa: CASSLAPSGDTQYF
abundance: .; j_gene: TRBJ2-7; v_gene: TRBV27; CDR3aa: CASRTDRGGEQYF
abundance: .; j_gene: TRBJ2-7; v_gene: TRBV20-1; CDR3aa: CSARTATYEQYF
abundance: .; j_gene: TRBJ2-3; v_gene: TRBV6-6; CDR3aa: CASSYRPIGASTDTQYF